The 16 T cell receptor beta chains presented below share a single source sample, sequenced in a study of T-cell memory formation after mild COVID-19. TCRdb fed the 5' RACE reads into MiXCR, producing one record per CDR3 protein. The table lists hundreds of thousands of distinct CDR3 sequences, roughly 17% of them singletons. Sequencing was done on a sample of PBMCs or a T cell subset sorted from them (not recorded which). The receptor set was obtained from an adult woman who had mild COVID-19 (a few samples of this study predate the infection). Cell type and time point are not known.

CDR3 protein: CASSFASGAAETQYF. CDR3 bases: TGTGCCAGCAGCTTCGCCTCCGGGGCCGCAGAGACCCAGTACTTC. The J gene is TRBJ2-5, the V gene TRBV13; D may match TRBD1 or TRBD2 (5 bases each). The CDR3 runs to 15 residues. The germline gives CDR1 PRHDT, CDR2 FYEKMQ (reference sequence). Trimming cost V 3 bases and J 4 bases, with 15 bases left between them.

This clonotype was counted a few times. The CDR3 coding sequence is TGTGCCAGCAGCCAGACTAGTTTGGCCATTCAGTACTTC. Translating it yields CASSQTSLAIQYF. This chain joins TRBV3-1 and TRBJ2-4; D possibly corresponds to TRBD2 (6 bases). Looked up from germline, CDR1 is LGHDT and CDR2 is YNNKEL (reference sequence). The CDR3 loop spans 13 amino acids. Trimming removed 3 bases at V and 9 bases at J, with 12 bases between.

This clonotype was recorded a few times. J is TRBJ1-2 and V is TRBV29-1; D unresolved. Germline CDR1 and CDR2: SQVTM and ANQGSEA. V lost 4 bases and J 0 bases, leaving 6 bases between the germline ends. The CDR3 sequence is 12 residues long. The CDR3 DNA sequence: TGCAGCGTTGTCTTCGCTAACTATGGCTACACCTTC. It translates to CSVVFANYGYTF. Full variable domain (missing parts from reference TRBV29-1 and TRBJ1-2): SAVISQKPSRDICQRGTSLTIQCQVDSQVTMMFWYRQQPGQSLTLIATANQGSEATYESGFVIDKFPISRPNLTFSTLTVSNMSPEDSSIYLCSVVFANYGYTFGSGTRLTVV.

CDR3 protein: CATREKTRLNTEAFF. For the CDR3, the DNA is TGCGCCACCCGAGAAAAGACAAGACTAAACACTGAAGCTTTCTTT. The chain uses TRBV5-1 and TRBJ1-1; no definite D call. Between the trimmed V and J ends, which lost 9 bases and 2 bases, there was a span of 20 bases. CDR1 and CDR2 (germline): SGHRS, YFSETQ. The CDR3 is made up of 15 amino acids. The whole variable domain, filled in from reference TRBV5-1 and TRBJ1-1, reads KAGVTQTPRYLIKTRGQQVTLSCSPISGHRSVSWYQQTPGQGLQFLFEYFSETQRNKGNFPGRFSGRQFSNSRSEMNVSTLELGDSALYLCATREKTRLNTEAFFGQGTRLTVV.

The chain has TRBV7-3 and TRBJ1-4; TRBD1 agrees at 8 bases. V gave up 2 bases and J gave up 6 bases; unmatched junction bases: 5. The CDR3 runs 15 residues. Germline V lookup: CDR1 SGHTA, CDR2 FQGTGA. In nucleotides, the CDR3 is TGTGCCAGCAGCTTATCAGGGGGCGCTGATGAAAAACTGTTTTTT. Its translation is CASSLSGGADEKLFF.

The CDR3 region has the DNA TGTGCCAGCAGTAAGCGGGAGCGGTACGAGCAGTACTTC. It specifies CASSKRERYEQYF. The chain links TRBV6-2 or TRBV6-3 to TRBJ2-7; TRBD2 matches 8 bases. Losses at the gene ends were 5 bases for V and 4 bases for J; bases not matched to a gene: 4. The CDR3 is made up of 13 amino acids. Germline loops: CDR1 MNHEY, CDR2 SVGEGT.

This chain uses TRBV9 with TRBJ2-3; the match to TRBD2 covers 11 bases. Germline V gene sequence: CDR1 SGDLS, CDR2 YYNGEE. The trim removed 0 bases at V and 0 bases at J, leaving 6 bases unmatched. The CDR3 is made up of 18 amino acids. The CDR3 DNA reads TGTGCCAGCAGCGTAGGCCCTAGCGGGGGGTCTAGCACAGATACGCAGTATTTT. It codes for CASSVGPSGGSSTDTQYF.

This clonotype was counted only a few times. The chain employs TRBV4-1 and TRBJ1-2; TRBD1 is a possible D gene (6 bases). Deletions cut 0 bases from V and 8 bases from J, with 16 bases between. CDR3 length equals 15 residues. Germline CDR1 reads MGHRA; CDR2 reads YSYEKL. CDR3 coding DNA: TGCGCCAGCAGCCAAGAAAGTTTCAGGGGCTCCGGCTACACCTTC. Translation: CASSQESFRGSGYTF.

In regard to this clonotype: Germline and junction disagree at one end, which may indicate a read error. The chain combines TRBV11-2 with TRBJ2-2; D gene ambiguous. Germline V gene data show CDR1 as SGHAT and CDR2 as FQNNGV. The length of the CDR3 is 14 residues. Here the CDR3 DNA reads TGTGCCAGCAGCTTAGAACGGAACACCAGGGAGCTGTTTTTT. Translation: CASSLERNTRELFF.

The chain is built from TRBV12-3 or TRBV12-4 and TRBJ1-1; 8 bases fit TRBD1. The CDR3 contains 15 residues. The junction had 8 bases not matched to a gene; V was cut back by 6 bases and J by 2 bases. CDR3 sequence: CASSHWAGGNTEAFF. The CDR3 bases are TGTGCCAGCAGCCATTGGGCAGGGGGCAACACTGAAGCTTTCTTT.

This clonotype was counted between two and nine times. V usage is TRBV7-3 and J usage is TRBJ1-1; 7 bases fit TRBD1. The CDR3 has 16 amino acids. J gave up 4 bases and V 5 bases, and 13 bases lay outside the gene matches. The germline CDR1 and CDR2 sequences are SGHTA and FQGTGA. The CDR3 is CASSPGQAGWSTEAFF. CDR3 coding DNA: TGTGCCAGCAGCCCCGGACAGGCGGGGTGGAGCACTGAAGCTTTCTTT.

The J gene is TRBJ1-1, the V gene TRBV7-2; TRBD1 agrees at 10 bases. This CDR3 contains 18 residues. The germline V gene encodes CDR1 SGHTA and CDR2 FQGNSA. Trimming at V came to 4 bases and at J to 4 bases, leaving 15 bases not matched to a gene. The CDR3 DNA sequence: TGTGCCAGCAGCTACAGAGGACAGGGGGTGTACGGGAGCACTGAAGCTTTCTTT. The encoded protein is CASSYRGQGVYGSTEAFF. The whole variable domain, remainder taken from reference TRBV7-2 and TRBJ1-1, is GAGVSQSPSNKVTEKGKDVELRCDPISGHTALYWYRQSLGQGLEFLIYFQGNSAPDKSGLPSDRFSAERTGGSVSTLTIQRTQQEDSAVYLCASSYRGQGVYGSTEAFFGQGTRLTVV.

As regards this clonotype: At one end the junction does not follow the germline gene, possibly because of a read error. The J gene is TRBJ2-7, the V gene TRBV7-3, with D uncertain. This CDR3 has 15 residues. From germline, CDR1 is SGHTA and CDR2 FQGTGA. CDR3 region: CASSLTVGQFYEQYF. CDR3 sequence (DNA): TGTGCCAGCAGCCTAACGGTCGGGCAGTTCTACGAGCAGTACTTC.

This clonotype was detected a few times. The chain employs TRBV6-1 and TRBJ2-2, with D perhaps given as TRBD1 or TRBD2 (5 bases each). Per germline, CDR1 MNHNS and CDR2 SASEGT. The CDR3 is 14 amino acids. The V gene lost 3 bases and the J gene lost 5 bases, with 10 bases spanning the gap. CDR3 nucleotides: TGTGCCAGCAGTGACCCGGGGCGGACCGGGGAGCTGTTTTTT. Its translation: CASSDPGRTGELFF.

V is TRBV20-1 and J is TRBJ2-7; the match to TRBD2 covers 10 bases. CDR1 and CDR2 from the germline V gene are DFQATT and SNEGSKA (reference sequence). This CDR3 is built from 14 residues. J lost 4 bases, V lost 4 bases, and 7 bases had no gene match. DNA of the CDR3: TGCAGTGCTAAGGGACTAGCGAGCCCTTACGAGCAGTACTTC. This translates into CSAKGLASPYEQYF.

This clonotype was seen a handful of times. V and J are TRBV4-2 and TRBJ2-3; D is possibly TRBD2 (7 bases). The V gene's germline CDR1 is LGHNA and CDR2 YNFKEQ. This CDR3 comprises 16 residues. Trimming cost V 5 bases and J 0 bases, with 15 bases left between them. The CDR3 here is CASSIDGGLSTDTQYF. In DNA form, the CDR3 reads TGTGCCAGCAGCATAGACGGGGGGCTAAGCACAGATACGCAGTATTTT.